This TCR beta chain was obtained from a study of PD-1 blockade in classical Hodgkin lymphoma. Study information: The study gave patients nivolumab 3 mg/kg intravenously every 2 weeks. Study-level points and caveats: Any patient who commenced nivolumab under 1 year after ASCT was excluded.

Turning to this clone: What it binds is unknown.

Generated by immunoSEQ multiplex PCR, the TCRdb table keeps only in-frame clones and is missing some. The sample comprises approximately 90,000 clones, 83% of which are singletons, and approximately 17% rests with the top ten. The V gene's germline CDR1 is ENHRY and CDR2 SYGVKD. The CDR3 has 14 amino acids. V lost 0 bases to trimming and J lost 1 base, with 7 bases between them. The time point was: cycle 4 day 1 (C4D1), after less than seven weeks of nivolumab. Relapse after autologous stem cell transplantation occurred in every patient, and brentuximab vedotin exposure varied. J is TRBJ2-7 and V is TRBV10-3; D gene uncertain. The sample consisted of peripheral blood mononuclear cells (PBMCs), taken before the fourth cycle of nivolumab. The clonotype was recovered from a human donor with classical Hodgkin lymphoma. The CDR3 DNA sequence: TGTGCCATCAGTGAGTCGTACGCGTCCTACGAGCAGTACTTC. It translates to CAISESYASYEQYF.